This record looks at one T cell receptor beta chain sequence and its context. This specimen comes from a study of Tregs in tolerant kidney transplant recipients. Germline V gene sequence: CDR1 MGHRA, CDR2 YSYEKL. Trimming took 4 bases from V and 6 from J; bases not matched to a gene: 6. The CDR3 has 13 residues. The method was immunoSEQ multiplex PCR; TCRdb's version includes in-frame clones alone and lacks a portion of them. The data contain about 69,000 clones, 85% to 90% of them singletons. This TCR derives from a human donor who received a combined kidney and bone marrow transplant. The J gene is TRBJ2-7, the V gene TRBV4-1; 7 bases line up with TRBD1. The source material was CD4+ T cells from blood, sampled before the transplant. CDR3 loop: CASSLDRLGEQYF. CDR3 coding DNA: TGCGCCAGCAGCCTGGACAGGTTAGGCGAGCAGTACTTC.